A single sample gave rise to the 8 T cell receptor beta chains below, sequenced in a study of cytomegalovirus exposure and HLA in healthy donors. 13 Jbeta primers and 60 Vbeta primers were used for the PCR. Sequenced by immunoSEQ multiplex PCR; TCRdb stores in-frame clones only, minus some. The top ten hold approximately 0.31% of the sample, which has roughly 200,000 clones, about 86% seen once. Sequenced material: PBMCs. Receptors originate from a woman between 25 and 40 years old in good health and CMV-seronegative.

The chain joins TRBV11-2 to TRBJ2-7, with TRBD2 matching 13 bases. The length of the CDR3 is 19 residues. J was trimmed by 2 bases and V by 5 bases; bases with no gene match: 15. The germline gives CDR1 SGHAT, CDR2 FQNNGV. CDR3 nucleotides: TGTGCCAGCAGCCGAATACGGGGACTAGCGGGGAGGGGAGCCTACGAGCAGTACTTC. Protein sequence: CASSRIRGLAGRGAYEQYF. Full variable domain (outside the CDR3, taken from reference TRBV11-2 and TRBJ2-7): EAGVAQSPRYKIIEKRQSVAFWCNPISGHATLYWYQQILGQGPKLLIQFQNNGVVDDSQLPKDRFSAERLKGVDSTLKIQPAKLEDSAVYLCASSRIRGLAGRGAYEQYFGPGTRLTVT.

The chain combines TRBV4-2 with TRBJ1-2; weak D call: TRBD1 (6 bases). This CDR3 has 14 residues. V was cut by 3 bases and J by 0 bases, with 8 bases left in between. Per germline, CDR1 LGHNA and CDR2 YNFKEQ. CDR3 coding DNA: TGTGCCAGCAGCCAGAGGACAGCTAACTATGGCTACACCTTC. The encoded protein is CASSQRTANYGYTF.

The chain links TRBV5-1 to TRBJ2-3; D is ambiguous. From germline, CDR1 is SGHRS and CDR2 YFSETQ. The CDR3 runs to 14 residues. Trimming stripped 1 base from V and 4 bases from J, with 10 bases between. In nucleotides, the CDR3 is TGCGCCAGCAGCTTGATAAGAGAGGCAGATACGCAGTATTTT. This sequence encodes CASSLIREADTQYF.

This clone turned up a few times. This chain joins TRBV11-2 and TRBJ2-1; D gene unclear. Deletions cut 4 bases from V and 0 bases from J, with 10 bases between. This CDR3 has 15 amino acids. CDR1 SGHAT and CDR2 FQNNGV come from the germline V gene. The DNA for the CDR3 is TGTGCCAGCAGCTCGAAACTTTCCTCCTACAATGAGCAGTTCTTC. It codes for CASSSKLSSYNEQFF. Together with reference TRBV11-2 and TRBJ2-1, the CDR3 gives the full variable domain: EAGVAQSPRYKIIEKRQSVAFWCNPISGHATLYWYQQILGQGPKLLIQFQNNGVVDDSQLPKDRFSAERLKGVDSTLKIQPAKLEDSAVYLCASSSKLSSYNEQFFGPGTRLTVL.

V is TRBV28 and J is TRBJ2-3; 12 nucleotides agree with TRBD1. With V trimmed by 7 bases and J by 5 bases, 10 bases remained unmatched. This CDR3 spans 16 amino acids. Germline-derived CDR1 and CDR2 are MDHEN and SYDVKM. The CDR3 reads CASTLSGTGGGDTQYF. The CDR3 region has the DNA TGTGCCAGCACCCTATCCGGGACAGGGGGCGGAGATACGCAGTATTTT.

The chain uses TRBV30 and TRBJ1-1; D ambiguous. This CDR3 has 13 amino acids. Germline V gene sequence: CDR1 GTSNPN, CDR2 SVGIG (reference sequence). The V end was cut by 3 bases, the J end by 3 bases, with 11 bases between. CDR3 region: CAWSRVRDTEAFF. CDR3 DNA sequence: TGTGCCTGGAGCCGGGTGAGGGACACTGAAGCTTTCTTT.

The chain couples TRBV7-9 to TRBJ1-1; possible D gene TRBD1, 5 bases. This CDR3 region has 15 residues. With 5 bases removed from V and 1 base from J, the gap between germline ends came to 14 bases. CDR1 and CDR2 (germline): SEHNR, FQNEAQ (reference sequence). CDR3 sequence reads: CASSPMGLGNTEAFF. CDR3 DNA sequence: TGTGCCAGCAGCCCAATGGGACTGGGGAACACTGAAGCTTTCTTT.

CDR3 sequence reads: CASSSRGQGVPEAFF. The DNA for the CDR3 is TGTGCCAGTAGTTCCCGCGGACAGGGCGTTCCTGAAGCTTTCTTT. The chain couples TRBV19 to TRBJ1-1; 8 bases agree with TRBD1. Trimming took 5 bases from V and 6 from J; bases not matched to a gene: 11. The germline V gene has CDR1 LNHDA and CDR2 SQIVND (reference sequence). The CDR3 covers 15 residues.